This TCR beta chain was documented in a study of glioma-infiltrating T cells after dendritic cell vaccination. Overall study: Patients had newly diagnosed or recurrent glioblastoma and received dendritic cell vaccines.

The V gene's germline CDR1 is GTSNPN and CDR2 SVGIG (reference sequence). V lost 3 bases, J lost 0 bases, and 6 bases stayed unmatched. This CDR3 spans 15 amino acids. Only in-frame clones appear in the TCRdb table, and some are missing; sequencing was by immunoSEQ multiplex PCR. In the table there are some 78,000 clones, 85% of which are singletons. Sample time point: after dendritic cell vaccination, including at tumor progression/relapse. The receptor comes from a human donor with glioblastoma. This chain uses TRBV30 with TRBJ2-3; 7 bases match TRBD2. Sequences were derived from blood, sampled after dendritic cell vaccination. The CDR3 region has the DNA TGTGCCTGGAGCGGTAGCGGGTGGAGCACAGATACGCAGTATTTT. Translation gives CAWSGSGWSTDTQYF. Full variable domain (remainder filled in from reference TRBV30 and TRBJ2-3): SQTIHQWPATLVQPVGSPLSLECTVEGTSNPNLYWYRQAAGRGLQLLFYSVGIGQISSEVPQNLSASRPQDRQFILSSKKLLLSDSGFYLCAWSGSGWSTDTQYFGPGTRLTVL.